This T cell receptor beta chain was profiled in a study of T cells after posttransplantation cyclophosphamide. Study-wide results and limits: TRB clonality was highly associated with recipient CMV seropositivity and reactivation. Donor-recipient repertoire similarity was low at 1-2 months, rising over year one.

The protocol was immunoSEQ multiplex PCR, while the TCRdb copy is restricted to in-frame clones and leaves out a portion. The repertoire holds 7,500 to 10,000 clones, with roughly 80% as singletons. This clone is a singleton in its sample. Its antigen is unidentified. Treatment was busulfan-fludarabine conditioning, a marrow graft, and cyclophosphamide on days +3 and +4. Looked up from germline, CDR1 is SGHAT and CDR2 is FQNNGV. This CDR3 region has 14 residues. V lost 1 base to trimming and J lost 0 bases, with 3 bases between them. The chain links TRBV11-2 to TRBJ2-2; no clear D gene. The material sequenced was PBMCs, taken 1903 days after a stem cell transplant with posttransplant cyclophosphamide. This clonotype originated in a female patient in her thirties or forties who received an allogeneic stem cell transplant from a related donor, was CMV-positive, and had no GVHD. The graft donor may be the source of some T cells. The CDR3: CASSLAANTGELFF. CDR3 sequence (DNA): TGTGCCAGCAGCTTAGCCGCGAACACCGGGGAGCTGTTTTTT.